What follows describes a single TCR beta chain. Its antigen is unknown. CD4+ T cells from unexposed donors were obtained before the COVID-19 pandemic (2011-2018). After about 10 days of culture, CD4+ T cells were isolated. Cells permitting, SARS-CoV-2 S/N and four cold-coronavirus spikes were tested on unexposed-donor CD4+ T cells. PBMCs were plated at around 2.1 million per well in IL-2-containing medium. The CDR3 extends over 12 amino acids. Trimming took 5 bases from V and 3 from J, leaving 5 bases between them. The V gene's germline CDR1 is SEHNR and CDR2 FQNEAQ (reference sequence). This sample stems from a study of CD4 T cells in relation to SARS-CoV-2 and coronaviruses. Study-level findings and limits: Compared with monoreactive clones, crossreactive clones showed significantly weaker SARS-CoV-2 expansion.

TCRdb keeps only in-frame clones here, not all; method: immunoSEQ multiplex PCR. The sample carries some 26,000 clones, 70% to 75% recorded once. Material for sequencing was CD4+ T cells from PBMCs, cultured in vitro. The chain has TRBV7-9 and TRBJ2-1, with D hard to call. This TCR derives from a human donor in good health. The CDR3 region is CASSPYYNEQFF. DNA of the CDR3: TGTGCCAGCAGCCCATACTACAATGAGCAGTTCTTC.